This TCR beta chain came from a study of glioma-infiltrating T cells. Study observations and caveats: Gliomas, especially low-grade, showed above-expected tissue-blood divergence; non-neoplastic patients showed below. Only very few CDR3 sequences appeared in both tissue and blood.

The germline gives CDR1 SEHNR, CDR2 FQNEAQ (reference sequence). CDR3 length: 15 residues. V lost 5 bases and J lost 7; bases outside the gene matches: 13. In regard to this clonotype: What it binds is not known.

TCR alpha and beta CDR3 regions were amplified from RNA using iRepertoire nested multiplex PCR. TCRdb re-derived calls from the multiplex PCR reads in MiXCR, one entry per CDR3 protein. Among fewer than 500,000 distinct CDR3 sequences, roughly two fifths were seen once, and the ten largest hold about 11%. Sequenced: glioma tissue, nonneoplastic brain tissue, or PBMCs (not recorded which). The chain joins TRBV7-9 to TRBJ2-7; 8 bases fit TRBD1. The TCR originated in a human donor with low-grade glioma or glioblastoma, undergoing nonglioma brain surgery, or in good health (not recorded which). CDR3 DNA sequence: TGTGCCAGCAGCCAGCTGACAGGGGCCGTTGATGAGCAGTACTTC. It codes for CASSQLTGAVDEQYF.